A single sample is the source of the 22 T cell receptor beta chains below, sequenced in a study of PD-L1 blockade in urothelial cancer. Repertoires were generated with immunoSEQ multiplex PCR, while TCRdb's copy carries only in-frame clones and drops some. The table lists 45,000 to 50,000 clones, 79% of them singletons, with about 10% in the top ten. Regarding time point: pretreatment peripheral blood. Here the sequenced sample was PBMCs, taken around atezolizumab (anti-PD-L1) treatment. Receptors originate from a man aged 65 to 85 with urothelial cancer.

The gene calls are TRBV6-1 and TRBJ1-4, with D perhaps TRBD1 (5 bases). V gave up 4 bases and J gave up 7 bases, with 19 bases separating them. The CDR3 runs 16 residues. Per the germline V gene, CDR1 is MNHNS and CDR2 is SASEGT. The DNA of the CDR3 is TGTGCCAGCAGTGTTGGGGCAGGGTATGAAGGTGAAAAACTGTTTTTT. As protein: CASSVGAGYEGEKLFF.

A single count supports this clone. This chain links TRBV6-5 with TRBJ2-7; 13 nucleotides agree with TRBD2. With V trimmed by 10 bases and J by 6 bases, 9 bases remained unmatched. This CDR3 is 14 amino acids long. CDR1 is MNHEY and CDR2 is SVGAGI in the germline V gene. The CDR3 is CATKLAGGPGEQYF. DNA of the CDR3: TGTGCCACGAAACTAGCGGGAGGGCCCGGCGAGCAGTACTTC.

This clone came up a few times. The gene calls are TRBV10-3 and TRBJ2-3; 12 bases match TRBD2. The CDR3 is made up of 17 amino acids. Germline V gene lookup returns CDR1 ENHRY and CDR2 SYGVKD. V lost 4 bases, J lost 2 bases, and 7 bases stayed unmatched. For the CDR3, the DNA is TGTGCCATCAGTGGGGCTAGCGGGAGGGCCTCCACAGATACGCAGTATTTT. Encoded protein: CAISGASGRASTDTQYF.

The CDR3 DNA follows: TGTGCCAGCAGCCAAGTTGCGGGAGGGTTGGCTAGCACAGATACGCAGTATTTT. This sequence encodes CASSQVAGGLASTDTQYF. The chain uses TRBV4-2 and TRBJ2-3; 9 bases fit TRBD2. Germline V CDR1 and CDR2: LGHNA, YNFKEQ. V was pared by 1 base and J by 0 bases, with 8 bases of the junction left unmatched. CDR3 length equals 18 residues.

The chain is built from TRBV9 and TRBJ1-1; no firm D call. CDR1 and CDR2 (germline): SGDLS, YYNGEE. The CDR3 runs to 16 residues. V was pared by 1 base and J by 0 bases, with 13 bases between. The CDR3 sequence is CASSVSTGVMNTEAFF. The CDR3 DNA sequence: TGTGCCAGCAGCGTAAGCACCGGGGTGATGAACACTGAAGCTTTCTTT.

The chain recombines TRBV7-9 with TRBJ2-5; a weak D match, TRBD2 (7 bases). The CDR3 totals 16 residues. Germline CDR1 and CDR2: SEHNR and FQNEAQ (reference sequence). V was pared by 2 bases and J by 7 bases, with 20 bases between. The CDR3 loop is CASSLSTGTWGGTQYF. The CDR3 DNA reads TGTGCCAGCAGCTTATCCACAGGGACTTGGGGGGGGACCCAGTACTTC.

The V call is TRBV7-2, the J call TRBJ2-7; 10 positions match TRBD2. Germline V gene lookup returns CDR1 SGHTA and CDR2 FQGNSA. V dropped 8 bases and J dropped 5; count of bases not matched to a gene: 9. CDR3 length: 14 residues. In DNA form, the CDR3 reads TGTGCCAGCGCAAGGGCAGCGGGAGGGAACGAGCAGTACTTC. Its protein product is CASARAAGGNEQYF.

The J gene is TRBJ2-1, the V gene TRBV12-5; the match to TRBD2 covers 14 bases. CDR1 is LGHNT and CDR2 is FRNRAP in the germline V gene. The J segment lost 9 bases and the V segment lost 0 bases, leaving 13 bases of the junction unmatched. This CDR3 is built from 19 residues. The CDR3 sequence is CASGLVLGRPGLAGVEQFF. Written as DNA, the CDR3 is TGTGCTAGTGGTTTGGTACTAGGCAGGCCGGGACTAGCGGGAGTTGAGCAGTTCTTC.

The chain recombines TRBV11-2 with TRBJ1-1; TRBD1 might be the D (5 bases). Germline CDR1 and CDR2: SGHAT and FQNNGV. The CDR3 runs to 13 residues. V was pared by 7 bases and J by 8 bases, with 17 bases between. In DNA, the CDR3 is TGTGCCAGCACCCTCCGGGGGGAGGGGGAAGCTTTCTTT. Its translation: CASTLRGEGEAFF.

The chain joins TRBV5-1 to TRBJ2-5, with 7 nucleotides matching TRBD1. The CDR3 covers 13 residues. V dropped 4 bases and J dropped 5; count of bases not matched to a gene: 5. In germline, CDR1 is SGHRS, CDR2 YFSETQ. The CDR3 loop is CASSPGGWETQYF. The DNA of the CDR3 is TGCGCCAGCAGCCCAGGGGGTTGGGAGACCCAGTACTTC.

This clone was seen only once. The chain's CDR3 is CASSPHRDAGNTIYF. CDR3 sequence (DNA): TGTGCCAGCAGCCCTCACAGGGATGCTGGAAACACCATATATTTT. The V and J genes are TRBV6-5 and TRBJ1-3, with D possibly being TRBD1 (6 bases). This CDR3 is 15 amino acids long. CDR1 is MNHEY and CDR2 is SVGAGI in the germline V gene. Trimming shortened V by 6 bases and J by 2 bases, and 14 bases separated the two germline ends.

This chain uses TRBV5-8 with TRBJ2-7, with TRBD1 matching over 9 bases. The V segment lost 0 bases and the J segment 1 base; nucleotides outside the gene matches: 2. Germline V gene lookup returns CDR1 SGHTS and CDR2 YDEGEE. The CDR3 length is 15 residues. CDR3: CASSLGDRVSYEQYF. CDR3 in DNA: TGTGCCAGCAGCTTGGGGGACAGGGTTTCCTACGAGCAGTACTTC.

The chain couples TRBV27 to TRBJ2-7; TRBD1 is a possible D gene (6 bases). V lost 5 bases to trimming and J lost 5 bases, with 16 bases between them. Germline CDR1 is MNHEY and CDR2 is SMNVEV (reference sequence). The CDR3 totals 14 residues. CDR3 protein: CASSLRGRGHEQYF. In DNA, the CDR3 is TGTGCCAGCAGTCTCCGGGGCAGGGGCCACGAGCAGTACTTC.

CDR3 region: CASSEARGFFYNEQFF. CDR3 bases: TGTGCCAGCAGTGAAGCGCGGGGTTTTTTCTACAATGAGCAGTTCTTC. The gene calls are TRBV6-1 and TRBJ2-1; D might be TRBD2 (6 bases). The CDR3 is made up of 16 amino acids. Trimming removed 0 bases from V and 3 bases from J, with 12 bases in between. Germline V CDR1 and CDR2: MNHNS, SASEGT.

The chain combines TRBV7-9 with TRBJ2-4, with TRBD1 matching 7 bases. V lost 5 bases to trimming and J lost 5 bases; unmatched junction nucleotides: 6. Germline CDR1 SEHNR, CDR2 FQNEAQ (reference sequence). This CDR3 has 14 amino acids. The CDR3 nucleotides are TGTGCCAGCAGCAACGGGGACAGCCAAAACATTCAGTACTTC. This codes for CASSNGDSQNIQYF.

This clone was detected a few times. The chain has TRBV11-2 and TRBJ1-1, with TRBD1 matching 7 bases. Germline CDR1 SGHAT, CDR2 FQNNGV. The CDR3 spans 15 residues. The trim removed 5 bases at V and 2 bases at J, leaving 8 bases unmatched. Here the CDR3 reads CASSRSGGINTEAFF. Here the CDR3 DNA reads TGTGCCAGCAGCCGATCAGGGGGAATAAACACTGAAGCTTTCTTT.

V usage is TRBV19 and J usage is TRBJ2-7, with unresolved D. The CDR3 extends over 15 amino acids. Between the trimmed V and J ends, which lost 3 bases and 0 bases, there was a span of 12 bases. Germline CDR1 is LNHDA and CDR2 is SQIVND (reference sequence). CDR3 region: CASSIDDASSYEQYF. The CDR3 region has the DNA TGTGCCAGTAGTATCGACGACGCTAGCTCCTACGAGCAGTACTTC.

CDR3 region: CASSKALSGESNTEAFF. CDR3 in DNA: TGTGCCAGCAGCAAAGCTTTGTCAGGGGAGTCGAACACTGAAGCTTTCTTT. The V call is TRBV21-1, the J call TRBJ1-1; no check of the table's D call, TRBD1, against the DNA was made. TRBV21-1 is deemed a pseudogene. CDR3 size: 17 residues.

This chain joins TRBV25-1 and TRBJ1-2, with D possibly matching TRBD1 (5 bases). Trimming stripped 1 base from V and 7 bases from J, with 7 bases between. This CDR3 spans 12 amino acids. CDR1 MGHDK and CDR2 SYGVNS come from the germline V gene. CDR3 residues: CASSELRGGYTF. CDR3 coding DNA: TGTGCCAGCAGTGAATTAAGGGGTGGCTACACCTTC.

The V call is TRBV27, the J call TRBJ2-1; D possibly corresponds to TRBD2 (5 bases). The CDR3 is made up of 17 amino acids. The V and J ends lost 5 bases and 5 bases respectively, with 22 bases between them. The germline V gene has CDR1 MNHEY and CDR2 SMNVEV (reference sequence). Here the CDR3 reads CASSPNSGREGDNEQFF. CDR3 nucleotide sequence: TGTGCCAGCAGTCCAAATTCAGGTCGCGAGGGCGACAATGAGCAGTTCTTC.

V gene TRBV13 combines with J gene TRBJ1-2, with D unresolved. The V end lost 2 bases, the J end lost 3 bases, and 19 bases lay between the germline ends. This CDR3 is 17 amino acids long. CDR1 PRHDT and CDR2 FYEKMQ come from the germline V gene (reference sequence). DNA for the CDR3: TGTGCCAGCAGCTTAAGAGCCCTCCGGGGATCGGACTATGGCTACACCTTC. It specifies CASSLRALRGSDYGYTF.

This chain's CDR3 is CSASPGYEQYF. The DNA of the CDR3 is TGCAGTGCCTCCCCGGGGTACGAGCAGTACTTC. The genes are TRBV20-1 and TRBJ2-7; D perhaps matches TRBD2 (5 bases). V was clipped by 6 bases and J by 4 bases, with 10 bases between them. The CDR3 covers 11 residues. Germline lookup yields CDR1 DFQATT and CDR2 SNEGSKA (reference sequence).